Listed here are 14 T cell receptor beta chains from one sample, sequenced in a study of cytomegalovirus exposure and HLA in healthy donors. 13 Jbeta primers and 60 Vbeta primers were used for the PCR. Generated by immunoSEQ multiplex PCR, the TCRdb table keeps only in-frame clones and is missing some. Of roughly 100,000 clones listed, about two thirds were seen once; the top ten hold about 22%. Sequences were obtained from PBMCs. The receptors come from a woman in her fifties or sixties in good health and CMV-seropositive.

V usage is TRBV13 and J usage is TRBJ2-3, with a possible D match to TRBD2 (7 bases). The germline V gene has CDR1 PRHDT and CDR2 FYEKMQ (reference sequence). The CDR3 totals 15 residues. V shed 4 bases and J shed 7 bases, with 18 bases lying between them. For the CDR3, the DNA is TGTGCCAGCAGCTCCCAGTCGGGGGGCGCCTATACGCAGTATTTT. Residues: CASSSQSGGAYTQYF.

This sequence joins TRBV15 and TRBJ1-2, with 7 bases that match TRBD1. Trimming took 0 bases from V and 5 from J; bases not matched to a gene: 6. This CDR3 contains 15 residues. CDR1 is LNHNV, CDR2 YYDKDF, per germline (reference sequence). CDR3 DNA sequence: TGTGCCACCAGCAGAGATAGGTACAGGGGATATGGCTACACCTTC. It encodes CATSRDRYRGYGYTF.

The V and J genes are TRBV9 and TRBJ2-7; TRBD1 matches at 8 bases. CDR1 is SGDLS, CDR2 YYNGEE, per germline. CDR3 length equals 14 residues. V shed 3 bases, J shed 3 bases, and the junction held 5 bases outside the gene matches. Here the CDR3 DNA reads TGTGCCAGCAGCGCCTGGGACAGGAGCTACGAGCAGTACTTC. Translation gives CASSAWDRSYEQYF.

The rearrangement uses TRBV7-6 and TRBJ1-6; 7 nucleotides align to TRBD1. Unmatched junction bases numbered 11, after V lost 2 bases and J lost 7 bases. This CDR3 has 17 residues. Germline V gene sequence: CDR1 SGHVS, CDR2 FNYEAQ. The CDR3, as DNA: TGTGCCAGCAGCTTAACGCTCGAGGGCAGGGGGAATTCACCCCTCCACTTT. This gives the protein CASSLTLEGRGNSPLHF. Looking up the rest from reference TRBV7-6 and TRBJ1-6 gives the full variable domain: GAGVSQSPRYKVTKRGQDVALRCDPISGHVSLYWYRQALGQGPEFLTYFNYEAQQDKSGLPNDRFSAERPEGSISTLTIQRTEQRDSAMYRCASSLTLEGRGNSPLHFGNGTRLTVT.

This chain joins TRBV18 and TRBJ1-6; TRBD1 is a possible D gene (6 bases). The germline V gene has CDR1 KGHSH and CDR2 LQKENI. Trimming pared 6 bases from V and 0 bases from J, leaving 9 bases between. The CDR3 spans 15 residues. The CDR3 loop is CASSLQGSYNSPLHF. The CDR3 region has the DNA TGTGCCAGCTCCCTACAGGGCTCCTATAATTCACCCCTCCACTTT.

The J gene is TRBJ2-5, the V gene TRBV28; weak D call: TRBD1 (6 bases). CDR3 length equals 13 residues. Germline CDR1 and CDR2: MDHEN and SYDVKM. V lost 5 bases and J 5 bases, leaving 12 bases between the germline ends. The CDR3 DNA sequence: TGTGCCAGCAGTCTACAGGGTCGGGAGACCCAGTACTTC. Its protein is CASSLQGRETQYF.

Details on this clone: Distinct nucleotide sequences in the sample also encode this CDR3. The CDR3 nucleotides are TGCGCCAGCAGCTTGGGGCAGGGATTGAACACTGAAGCTTTCTTT. Translation gives CASSLGQGLNTEAFF. This chain connects TRBV5-1 to TRBJ1-1; D is possibly TRBD1 (5 bases). This CDR3 contains 15 residues. From germline, CDR1 is SGHRS and CDR2 YFSETQ. V was clipped by 0 bases and J by 0 bases, with 9 bases between them.

The chain uses TRBV13 and TRBJ2-6; D unresolved. Between the trimmed V and J ends, which lost 5 bases and 0 bases, there was a span of 20 bases. The CDR3 has 19 residues. The germline V gene encodes CDR1 PRHDT and CDR2 FYEKMQ (reference sequence). The CDR3 region is CASSLSMVKLSSGANVLTF. CDR3 sequence (DNA): TGTGCCAGCAGCCTATCTATGGTAAAGCTTAGCTCTGGGGCCAACGTCCTGACTTTC.

This chain links TRBV7-3 with TRBJ1-6, with 10 bases identical to TRBD1. J gave up 5 bases and V 4 bases, and 8 bases lay outside the gene matches. In germline, CDR1 is SGHTA, CDR2 FQGTGA. This CDR3 contains 17 residues. CDR3 DNA sequence: TGTGCCAGCAGCTCGAGCGGGACAGGGGTCCATAATTCACCCCTCCACTTT. Amino acid sequence: CASSSSGTGVHNSPLHF. Filled out from reference TRBV7-3 and TRBJ1-6, the complete variable domain reads GAGVSQTPSNKVTEKGKYVELRCDPISGHTALYWYRQSLGQGPEFLIYFQGTGAADDSGLPNDRFFAVRPEGSVSTLKIQRTERGDSAVYLCASSSSGTGVHNSPLHFGNGTRLTVT.

The chain is built from TRBV2 and TRBJ1-6; TRBD1 matches 9 bases. V lost 10 bases to trimming and J lost 5 bases; unmatched junction nucleotides: 18. This CDR3 is built from 18 residues. CDR1 SNHLY and CDR2 FYNNEI come from the germline V gene. The CDR3 coding sequence is TGTGCCATCAGCACTACAAGGGGACAGGGTCCAGATAATTCACCCCTCCACTTT. Protein sequence: CAISTTRGQGPDNSPLHF.

This clone turned up a few times. The chain is built from TRBV6-1 and TRBJ1-4, with a weak D call TRBD1 (6 bases). Trimming pared 3 bases from V and 7 bases from J, leaving 18 bases between. This CDR3 contains 16 residues. Looked up from germline, CDR1 is MNHNS and CDR2 is SASEGT. This chain's CDR3 is CASSDWGRVQGEKLFF. The CDR3 nucleotides read TGTGCCAGCAGTGATTGGGGGCGGGTCCAGGGTGAAAAACTGTTTTTT.

J is TRBJ1-5 and V is TRBV7-9; the D gene is possibly TRBD1 (6 bases). There are 14 residues in the CDR3. V lost 5 bases and J 3 bases, leaving 11 bases between the germline ends. Germline V lookup: CDR1 SEHNR, CDR2 FQNEAQ (reference sequence). In nucleotides, the CDR3 is TGTGCCAGCAGCACAGACAGGAACAATCAGCCCCAGCATTTT. Protein: CASSTDRNNQPQHF.

Only a few counts were recorded for this clone. The chain employs TRBV28 and TRBJ1-3; D is uncertain. Trimming pared 6 bases from V and 1 base from J, leaving 13 bases between. The CDR3 contains 15 residues. CDR1 is MDHEN and CDR2 is SYDVKM in the germline V gene. The CDR3 DNA follows: TGTGCCAGCAGGGCACACGTCCCGTCTGGAAACACCATATATTTT. Translated: CASRAHVPSGNTIYF.

The J gene is TRBJ2-3, the V gene TRBV18, with D possibly TRBD2 on 5 matching bases. Germline V CDR1 and CDR2: KGHSH, LQKENI. The germline V and J ends were trimmed by 3 bases and 6 bases, with 19 bases remaining between them. The CDR3 has 16 amino acids. The DNA for the CDR3 is TGTGCCAGCTCACCCAGAGGAGGAACACTTTGGGATACGCAGTATTTT. Translation gives CASSPRGGTLWDTQYF.